The clone carrying this T cell receptor beta chain was seen many times. Its target is not known. With 10-nucleotide random UMIs included, cDNA was synthesized by 5'RACE. TCRdb analysed the 5' RACE reads with MiXCR anew, one entry per CDR3 protein. The repertoire holds 40,000 or so distinct CDR3 sequences, with over 8.5% as singletons. The data originate from a study of neurological immune-mediated disorders. Regarding the study as a whole: The absence of any CDR3 amino acid sequence shared by expanded clones across subjects suggests that repertoires were private in all groups. TCR clonal expansion peaked in HTLV-1-associated myelopathy patients and was lowest in multiple sclerosis patients.

The time point: technical triplicate 1. A total of 2 million PBMCs stored at -80 degrees C provided the unsorted libraries. V was clipped by 7 bases and J by 2 bases, with 20 bases between them. From germline, CDR1 is SGHVS and CDR2 FNYEAQ. The CDR3 is 16 amino acids. V and J are TRBV7-6 and TRBJ2-5; no definite D call. The receptor was isolated from a man aged 60 to 69 with HTLV-1-associated myelopathy (HAM/TSP). The sequenced sample was PBMCs. The CDR3 bases are TGTGCCAGCACCATCTTGGTCGCCCAACCTCAAGAGACCCAGTACTTC. It codes for CASTILVAQPQETQYF.